This T cell receptor beta chain was recovered during a study of T cell responses to AZD1222 COVID-19 vaccine. The repertoire was sequenced with immunoSEQ multiplex PCR; TCRdb's copy has only in-frame clones and lacks some. The sample carries 95,000 to 130,000 clones, 70% to 90% recorded once. In germline, CDR1 is MNHEY, CDR2 SVGAGI. Trimming took off 6 bases at V and 0 bases at J, with 12 bases between the two ends. The CDR3 is 15 amino acids. The TCR originated in an adult in good health. The source was peripheral blood, collected on day 0 of AZD1222 vaccination. V is TRBV6-5 and J is TRBJ2-1; D gene ambiguous. CDR3 sequence reads: CASRERTSSYNEQFF. CDR3 sequence (DNA): TGTGCCAGCAGAGAGCGCACAAGCTCCTACAATGAGCAGTTCTTC.